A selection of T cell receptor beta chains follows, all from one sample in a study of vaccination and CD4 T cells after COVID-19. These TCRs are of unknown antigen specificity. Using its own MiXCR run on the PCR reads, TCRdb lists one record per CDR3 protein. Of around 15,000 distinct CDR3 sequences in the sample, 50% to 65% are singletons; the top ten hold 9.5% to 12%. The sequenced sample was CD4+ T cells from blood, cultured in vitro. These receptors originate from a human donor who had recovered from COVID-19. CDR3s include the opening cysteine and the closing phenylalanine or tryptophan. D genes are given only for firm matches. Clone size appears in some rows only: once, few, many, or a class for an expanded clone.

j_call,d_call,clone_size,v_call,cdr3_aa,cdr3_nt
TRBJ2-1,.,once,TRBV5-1,CASSLEGIRGANEQFF,TGCGCCAGCAGCTTGGAGGGTATTCGGGGGGCGAATGAGCAGTTCTTC
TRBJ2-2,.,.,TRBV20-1,CSARSPRSVFTGELFF,TGCAGTGCTAGATCCCCGAGGAGCGTTTTCACCGGGGAGCTGTTTTTT
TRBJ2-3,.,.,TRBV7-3,CASSLMTPQDTQYF,TGTGCCAGCAGCCTAATGACTCCCCAGGATACGCAGTATTTT
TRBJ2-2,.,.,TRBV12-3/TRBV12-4,CASSLDRSALGELFF,TGTGCCAGCAGTTTAGATCGGTCGGCTCTCGGGGAGCTGTTTTTT
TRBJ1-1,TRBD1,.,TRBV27,CASSAQQGVNTEAFF,TGTGCCAGCAGTGCCCAACAGGGGGTGAACACTGAAGCTTTCTTT
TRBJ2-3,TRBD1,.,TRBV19,CASALSGTGVPDTQYF,TGTGCCAGTGCCCTATCCGGGACAGGGGTCCCAGATACGCAGTATTTT
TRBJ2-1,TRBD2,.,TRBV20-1,CSARAPGLGSGNEQFF,TGCAGTGCTAGAGCCCCAGGACTAGGTTCGGGCAATGAGCAGTTCTTC
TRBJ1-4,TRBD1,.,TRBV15,CATSRERGREKLFF,TGTGCCACCAGCAGAGAAAGGGGGCGTGAAAAACTGTTTTTT
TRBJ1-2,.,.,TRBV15,CATSRVRRGSDGYTF,TGTGCCACCAGCAGAGTTCGAAGGGGATCGGACGGCTACACCTTC
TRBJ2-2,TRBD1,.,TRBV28,CASGSGTGAFNELFF,TGTGCCAGTGGATCCGGGACAGGGGCTTTCAATGAGCTGTTTTTT
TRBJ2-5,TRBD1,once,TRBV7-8,CASRGLLRQGAQETQYF,TGTGCCAGCAGAGGGCTTCTCCGACAGGGGGCCCAAGAGACCCAGTACTTC
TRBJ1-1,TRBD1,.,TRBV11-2,CASNNRGGSTEAFF,TGTGCCAGCAACAACAGGGGTGGAAGCACTGAAGCTTTCTTT
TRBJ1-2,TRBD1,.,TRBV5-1,CASSSTGGYGYTF,TGCGCCAGCAGCTCTACAGGGGGCTATGGCTACACCTTC
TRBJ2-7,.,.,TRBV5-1,CASSLVGFDEQYF,TGCGCCAGCAGCTTGGTTGGGTTTGACGAGCAGTACTTC
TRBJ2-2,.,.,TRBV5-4,CASSVEGYTGELFF,TGTGCCAGCAGCGTCGAGGGCTACACCGGGGAGCTGTTTTTT
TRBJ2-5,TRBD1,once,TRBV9,CASSARTGVYETQYF,TGTGCCAGCAGCGCCCGGACAGGGGTATACGAGACCCAGTACTTC
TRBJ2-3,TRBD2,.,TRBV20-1,CSAIPSGRGFTDTQYF,TGCAGTGCTATCCCTAGCGGGAGGGGCTTCACAGATACGCAGTATTTT
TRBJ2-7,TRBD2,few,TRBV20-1,CSAPRLAGGYEQYF,TGCAGTGCCCCAAGACTAGCGGGAGGGTACGAGCAGTACTTC
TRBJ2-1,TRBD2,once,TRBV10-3,CAIGRLAGRGEQFF,TGTGCCATCGGGAGACTAGCGGGAAGGGGTGAGCAGTTCTTC
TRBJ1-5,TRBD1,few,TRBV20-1,CSATTGSGQPQHF,TGCAGTGCTACGACAGGGAGCGGGCAGCCCCAGCATTTT
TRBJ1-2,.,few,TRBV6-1,CASSEARTVYGYTF,TGTGCCAGCAGTGAAGCCAGGACAGTCTATGGCTACACCTTC
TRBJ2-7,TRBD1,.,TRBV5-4,CASSLGGTGGVREQYF,TGTGCCAGCAGCTTAGGTGGGACAGGGGGCGTAAGGGAGCAGTACTTC
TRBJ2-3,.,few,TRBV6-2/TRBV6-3,CASSSSRADTQYF,TGTGCCAGCAGTTCGTCTAGGGCAGATACGCAGTATTTT
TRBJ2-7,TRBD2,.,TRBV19,CASSILSGGSGYSYEQYF,TGTGCCAGTAGTATACTCTCGGGGGGTAGCGGATACTCCTACGAGCAGTACTTC
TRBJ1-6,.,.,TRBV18,CASSPAGEGSPLHF,TGTGCCAGCTCACCCGCAGGAGAAGGGTCACCCCTCCACTTT
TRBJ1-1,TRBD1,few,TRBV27,CASSIQGARERTEAFF,TGTGCCAGCAGTATTCAGGGGGCAAGAGAACGCACTGAAGCTTTCTTT
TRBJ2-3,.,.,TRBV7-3,CASSGRTGGTDTQYF,TGTGCCAGCAGCGGGAGGACAGGCGGAACAGATACGCAGTATTTT
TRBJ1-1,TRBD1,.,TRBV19,CASSTTGTGDLSDKAFF,TGTGCCAGTAGTACCACCGGGACAGGGGACTTGTCCGACAAAGCTTTCTTT
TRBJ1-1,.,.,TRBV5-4,CASSLEAGRNTEAFF,TGTGCCAGCAGCTTGGAGGCGGGGAGGAACACTGAAGCTTTCTTT
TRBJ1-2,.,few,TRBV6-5,CASSYSDRRGGYTF,TGTGCCAGCAGTTACTCCGACAGGCGCGGTGGCTACACCTTC
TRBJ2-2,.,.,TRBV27,CASSLSWNTGELFF,TGTGCCAGCAGTTTATCGTGGAACACCGGGGAGCTGTTTTTT
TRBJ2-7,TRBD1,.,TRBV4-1,CASSQTRSGDRGIEQYF,TGCGCCAGCAGCCAAACCCGCAGCGGGGACAGGGGTATCGAGCAGTACTTC
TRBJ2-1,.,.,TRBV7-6,CASSFDLDSYNEQFF,TGTGCCAGCAGCTTCGACCTTGACTCCTACAATGAGCAGTTCTTC
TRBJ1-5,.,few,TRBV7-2,CASSLIGRSNQPQHF,TGTGCCAGCAGCTTAATCGGCCGGTCAAATCAGCCCCAGCATTTT
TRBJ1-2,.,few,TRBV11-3,CASSPRSGDTYGYTF,TGTGCCAGCAGCCCCCGATCTGGGGATACCTATGGCTACACCTTC
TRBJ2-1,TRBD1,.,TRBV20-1,CSADPLNRGSYNEQFF,TGCAGTGCCGATCCATTGAACAGGGGATCATACAATGAGCAGTTCTTC
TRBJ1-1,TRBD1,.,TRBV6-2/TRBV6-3,CASSSPGTGLRRGTEAFF,TGTGCCAGCAGTTCACCCGGGACAGGGTTAAGAAGGGGCACTGAAGCTTTCTTT
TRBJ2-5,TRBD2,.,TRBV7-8,CASSLRLAGGQTQYF,TGTGCCAGCAGCCTTCGACTAGCGGGAGGGCAGACCCAGTACTTC
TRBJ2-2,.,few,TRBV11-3,CASSQPVVRNTGELFF,TGTGCCAGCAGCCAGCCGGTAGTCCGAAACACCGGGGAGCTGTTTTTT
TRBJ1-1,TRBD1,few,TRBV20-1,CSATRDRAEAFF,TGCAGTGCTACCCGGGACAGGGCTGAAGCTTTCTTT
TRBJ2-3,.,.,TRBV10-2,CASKGGGTDTQYF,TGCGCCAGCAAGGGAGGAGGAACAGATACGCAGTATTTT
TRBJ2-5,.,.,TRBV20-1,CSAPDQLGQETQYF,TGCAGTGCTCCGGACCAGCTAGGGCAAGAGACCCAGTACTTC